The rows below give T cell receptor beta chains drawn from one sample of a study of cytomegalovirus exposure and HLA in healthy donors. Sequencing used immunoSEQ multiplex PCR; TCRdb keeps in-frame clones, though not all of them. The table lists some 150,000 clones, 55% to 80% of them singletons. Sequencing input: PBMCs. These receptors came from a woman aged 55-69 years in good health and CMV-seropositive. CDR3s include the opening cysteine and the closing phenylalanine or tryptophan. D genes are given only for firm matches. Part of the rows lack a size; the others show once, few, many or a class for expanded clones.

clone_size	v_call	j_call	d_call	cdr3_nt	cdr3_aa
.	TRBV7-2	TRBJ1-3	.	TGTGCCAGCAGCTCCTCCGGGACACCGCATAAAAACTCTGGAAACACCATATATTTT	CASSSSGTPHKNSGNTIYF
.	TRBV6-1	TRBJ2-7	.	TGTGCCAGCAGTGAAGTAAGGGGCTACGAGCAGTACTTC	CASSEVRGYEQYF
few	TRBV28	TRBJ1-1	.	TGTGCCAGCAGTCCACCGGGAAGGACTGAAGCTTTCTTT	CASSPPGRTEAFF
.	TRBV4-2	TRBJ1-2	.	TGTGCCAGCAACCAAGAGAGACAGGTTTATGGCTACACCTTC	CASNQERQVYGYTF
once	TRBV25-1	TRBJ2-3	TRBD1	TGTGCCAGCAGTCCCGGACAGGGGGCGTCGGCAGATACGCAGTATTTT	CASSPGQGASADTQYF
few	TRBV9	TRBJ2-3	TRBD2	TGTGCCAGCAGCGTAGTGAGCGGGAACACAGATACGCAGTATTTT	CASSVVSGNTDTQYF
.	TRBV20-1	TRBJ2-1	.	TGCAGTGGGAGCTACAATGAGCAGTTCTTC	CSGSYNEQFF
few	TRBV10-3	TRBJ2-2	.	TGTGCCATCAGTGAGACAGGCCCCGGGGAGCTGTTTTTT	CAISETGPGELFF
.	TRBV7-9	TRBJ1-1	.	TGTGCCAGCAGCTTAGCGCAGGGGACGAAGGTTGACACTGAAGCTTTCTTT	CASSLAQGTKVDTEAFF
.	TRBV29-1	TRBJ2-5	.	TGCAGCGTTGACAGGGCGTGGGAGACCCAGTACTTC	CSVDRAWETQYF
.	TRBV13	TRBJ2-3	.	TGTGCCAGCAGCTCTTCCTCTAGCACAGATACGCAGTATTTT	CASSSSSSTDTQYF
.	TRBV7-2	TRBJ2-1	.	TGTGCCAGCAGCTTCCGGACAGGGAGGGCGAATGAGCAGTTCTTC	CASSFRTGRANEQFF
.	TRBV4-3	TRBJ2-1	TRBD1	TGCGCCAGCAGCCAAGATAGGGGGACAGGGTATTATGAGCAGTTCTTC	CASSQDRGTGYYEQFF
.	TRBV10-3	TRBJ1-5	.	TGTGCCATCAGTGAGTCGAGGGTTAGCAATCAGCCCCAGCATTTT	CAISESRVSNQPQHF
.	TRBV27	TRBJ2-3	TRBD2	TGTGCCAGCAGTTTCGGGGGTAGCGGGAGGAATACGCAGTATTTT	CASSFGGSGRNTQYF
once	TRBV29-1	TRBJ2-3	TRBD2	TGCAGCGCCGGGACTAGCTGGACAGATACGCAGTATTTT	CSAGTSWTDTQYF
.	TRBV9	TRBJ2-5	.	TGTGCCAGCAGCCCCGACGATCAGGCACAAGAGACCCAGTACTTC	CASSPDDQAQETQYF
.	TRBV30	TRBJ2-3	TRBD2	TGTGCCTGGAGAGCGGGAGAGGGAGTTACGCAGTATTTT	CAWRAGEGVTQYF
.	TRBV11-1	TRBJ1-1	TRBD1	TGTGCCAGCAGCTTGGACAGGGGGAACACTGAAGCTTTCTTT	CASSLDRGNTEAFF
.	TRBV4-2	TRBJ1-5	.	TGTGCCAGCAGCCAAAATTGGGGCAACAACCTCCCATCTGATAGCAATCAGCCCCAGCATTTT	CASSQNWGNNLPSDSNQPQHF
.	TRBV6-5	TRBJ2-5	.	TGTGCCAGCAGACCCCCTCGAATGGGAGCGGAGACCCAGTACTTC	CASRPPRMGAETQYF
.	TRBV6-1	TRBJ1-1	.	TGTGCCAGCAGTGAAACGTGGGTGGGAGGTGTGACTGAAGCTTTCTTT	CASSETWVGGVTEAFF
.	TRBV6-5	TRBJ1-3	.	TGTGCCAGCAGTTACACAGCACAGGGTGCGGGAAACACCATATATTTT	CASSYTAQGAGNTIYF